Below are 3 T cell receptor beta chains sequenced from a single sample in a study of T cell responses to AZD1222 COVID-19 vaccine. Profiling relied on immunoSEQ multiplex PCR, and the TCRdb table lists in-frame clones only, not all of them. The repertoire holds fewer than 120,000 clones, with 87% as singletons. The material was peripheral blood, obtained on day 0 of AZD1222 vaccination. The receptors were gathered from an adult in good health.

This clone was counted between two and nine times. The chain uses TRBV18 and TRBJ1-3; D unclear. The germline gives CDR1 KGHSH, CDR2 LQKENI. CDR3 length: 16 amino acids. Deletions cut 4 bases from V and 0 bases from J, with 13 bases between. The CDR3 loop is CASSRASWDSGNTIYF. The DNA of the CDR3 is TGTGCCAGCTCACGGGCCTCTTGGGACTCTGGAAACACCATATATTTT. The entire variable domain, with the rest obtained from reference TRBV18 and TRBJ1-3, is as follows: NAGVMQNPRHLVRRRGQEARLRCSPMKGHSHVYWYRQLPEEGLKFMVYLQKENIIDESGMPKERFSAEFPKEGPSILRIQQVVRGDSAAYFCASSRASWDSGNTIYFGEGSWLTVV.

The chain couples TRBV9 to TRBJ2-3, with D perhaps TRBD1 or TRBD2 (5 bases each). CDR3 length: 12 residues. Germline V gene data show CDR1 as SGDLS and CDR2 as YYNGEE. With 7 bases removed from V and 1 base from J, the gap between germline ends came to 7 bases. CDR3 in amino acids: CASRGGTDTQYF. The CDR3 coding sequence is TGTGCCAGCCGAGGGGGCACAGATACGCAGTATTTT.

Comments on this clone: This sample includes further DNA sequences coding for the same CDR3. V usage is TRBV18 and J usage is TRBJ2-7; D remains unclear. Germline CDR1 is KGHSH and CDR2 is LQKENI. The CDR3 length is 14 residues. V was shortened by 6 bases and J by 1 base, with 13 bases between the two germline ends. Written as DNA, the CDR3 is TGTGCCAGCTCCCCCCGAGGATCGTCCTACGAGCAGTACTTC. Protein sequence: CASSPRGSSYEQYF.